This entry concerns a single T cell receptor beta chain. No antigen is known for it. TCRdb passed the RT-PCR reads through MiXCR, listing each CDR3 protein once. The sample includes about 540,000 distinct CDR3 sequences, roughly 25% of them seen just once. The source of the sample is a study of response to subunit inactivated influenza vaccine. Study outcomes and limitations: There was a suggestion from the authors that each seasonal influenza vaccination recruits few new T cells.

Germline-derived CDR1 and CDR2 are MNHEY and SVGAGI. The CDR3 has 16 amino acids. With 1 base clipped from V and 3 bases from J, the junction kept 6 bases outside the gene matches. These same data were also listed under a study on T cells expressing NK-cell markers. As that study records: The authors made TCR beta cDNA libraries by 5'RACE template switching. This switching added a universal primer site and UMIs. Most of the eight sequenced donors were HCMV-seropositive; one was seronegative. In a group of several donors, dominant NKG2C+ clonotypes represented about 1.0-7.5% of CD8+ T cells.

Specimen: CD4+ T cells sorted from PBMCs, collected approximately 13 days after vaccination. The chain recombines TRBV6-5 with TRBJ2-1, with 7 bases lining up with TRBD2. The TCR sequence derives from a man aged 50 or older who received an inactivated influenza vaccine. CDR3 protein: CASSYWGSGLYNEQFF. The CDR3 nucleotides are TGTGCCAGCAGTTACTGGGGTAGCGGGCTCTACAATGAGCAGTTCTTC.